This entry describes one TCR beta chain. What it binds is not known. Unmatched junction bases numbered 5, after V lost 5 bases and J lost 0 bases. The CDR3 runs to 15 residues. Germline CDR1 SGHVS, CDR2 FQNEAQ. These data are taken from a study of T cell responses to AZD1222 COVID-19 vaccine. Whole-study results and caveats: Spike as a whole was targeted by vaccine-associated CD4 TCRs, dominant at 160-218 and 743-854. Targets within unmutated variant regions were reportedly found for nearly half of spike-specific TCRs. Just a handful of people given AZD1222 tested seropositive at baseline. Clonal diversity may have been underestimated in mostly white British donors.

Using immunoSEQ multiplex PCR, the repertoire was profiled, and TCRdb retains in-frame clones only, with some absent. The sample carries 95,000 to 150,000 clones, more than 65% recorded once. The rearrangement joins TRBV7-8 to TRBJ1-1, with 8 bases that match TRBD1. This receptor was obtained from an adult who received the AZD1222 COVID-19 vaccine. The input for sequencing was peripheral blood, taken 28 days after the second AZD1222 dose. CDR3 region: CASSPATGVNTEAFF. The DNA of the CDR3 is TGTGCCAGCAGCCCGGCGACAGGGGTGAACACTGAAGCTTTCTTT.